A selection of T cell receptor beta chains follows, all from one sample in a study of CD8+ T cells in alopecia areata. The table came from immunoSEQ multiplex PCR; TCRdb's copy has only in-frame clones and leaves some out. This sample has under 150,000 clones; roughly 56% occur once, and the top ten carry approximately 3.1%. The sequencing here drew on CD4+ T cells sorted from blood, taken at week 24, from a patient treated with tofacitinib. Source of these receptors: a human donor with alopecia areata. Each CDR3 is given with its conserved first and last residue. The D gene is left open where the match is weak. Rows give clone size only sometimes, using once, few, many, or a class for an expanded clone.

CDR3 DNA: TGTGCCAGCAGTCCAGGGGGCAATCAGCCCCAGCATTTT
CDR3 protein: CASSPGGNQPQHF
J gene: TRBJ1-5
D gene: -
clone size: few
V gene: TRBV2

CDR3 DNA: TGTGCCAGCAGTTTAGGTGGGCGGGCCAAGCAGTACTTC
CDR3 protein: CASSLGGRAKQYF
J gene: TRBJ2-7
D gene: -
clone size: few
V gene: TRBV27

CDR3 DNA: TGTGCCACCAGCATCGACAGGGTAAATACTGAGCAGTTCTTC
CDR3 protein: CATSIDRVNTEQFF
J gene: TRBJ2-1
D gene: TRBD1
clone size: -
V gene: TRBV15

CDR3 DNA: TGTGCCACCAGCGGACAGGGAGGTTATGGCTACACCTTC
CDR3 protein: CATSGQGGYGYTF
J gene: TRBJ1-2
D gene: TRBD1
clone size: once
V gene: TRBV15

CDR3 DNA: TGCGCCAGCAACGACAGGGGTTCCTACAATGAGCAGTTCTTC
CDR3 protein: CASNDRGSYNEQFF
J gene: TRBJ2-1
D gene: TRBD1
clone size: few
V gene: TRBV10-2

CDR3 DNA: TGTGCCAGCAGTTATGGGGAGACCCAGTACTTC
CDR3 protein: CASSYGETQYF
J gene: TRBJ2-5
D gene: -
clone size: -
V gene: TRBV7-9

CDR3 DNA: TGCAGCGTCGCCCCTCGGGGGTTTCGCAACTATGGCTACACCTTC
CDR3 protein: CSVAPRGFRNYGYTF
J gene: TRBJ1-2
D gene: -
clone size: -
V gene: TRBV29-1

CDR3 DNA: TGTGCCAGCAGTTATCCACAGGGGGCTACCTATGGCTACACCTTC
CDR3 protein: CASSYPQGATYGYTF
J gene: TRBJ1-2
D gene: TRBD1
clone size: -
V gene: TRBV6-6

CDR3 DNA: TGCGCCAGCAGCGGCGGGACGTCCGGACTTTGGGAGCAGTTCTTC
CDR3 protein: CASSGGTSGLWEQFF
J gene: TRBJ2-1
D gene: -
clone size: once
V gene: TRBV5-1

CDR3 DNA: TGTGCCAGCAGCTTGGAAACGGGGTCAGGGGCCAACGTCCTGACTTTC
CDR3 protein: CASSLETGSGANVLTF
J gene: TRBJ2-6
D gene: -
clone size: -
V gene: TRBV5-6

CDR3 DNA: TGTGCCAGCAGCAACTCGGACAGGGTCACTGAAGCTTTCTTT
CDR3 protein: CASSNSDRVTEAFF
J gene: TRBJ1-1
D gene: TRBD1
clone size: -
V gene: TRBV6-5

CDR3 DNA: TGTGCCAGCAGTTACTCGATTTCAGGGGGCGAGCAGTACTTC
CDR3 protein: CASSYSISGGEQYF
J gene: TRBJ2-7
D gene: TRBD1
clone size: -
V gene: TRBV6-5

CDR3 DNA: TGTGCCCCTCGGTCGGGCGGGGGGGCTGTCACAGATACGCAGTATTTT
CDR3 protein: CAPRSGGGAVTDTQYF
J gene: TRBJ2-3
D gene: TRBD2
clone size: few
V gene: TRBV7-2

CDR3 DNA: TGTGCCAGCAGCTTGTCATGGGGACAGGGTAATTCACCCCTCCACTTT
CDR3 protein: CASSLSWGQGNSPLHF
J gene: TRBJ1-6
D gene: TRBD1
clone size: -
V gene: TRBV5-4

CDR3 DNA: TGCGCCAGCAGCCAGGCGACAGGGGGGTACGAGCAGTACTTC
CDR3 protein: CASSQATGGYEQYF
J gene: TRBJ2-7
D gene: TRBD1
clone size: -
V gene: TRBV5-1

CDR3 DNA: TGCAGCGTTGAAGAAATGGAGGGGACTGAAGCTTTCTTT
CDR3 protein: CSVEEMEGTEAFF
J gene: TRBJ1-1
D gene: -
clone size: -
V gene: TRBV29-1

CDR3 DNA: TGTGCCAGCAGCTTGGCCGCCAGGATGGGCGGCTACACCTTC
CDR3 protein: CASSLAARMGGYTF
J gene: TRBJ1-2
D gene: -
clone size: -
V gene: TRBV5-4

CDR3 DNA: TGCAGCGTCTCAAATAGCGGATACGAGCAGTACTTC
CDR3 protein: CSVSNSGYEQYF
J gene: TRBJ2-7
D gene: -
clone size: -
V gene: TRBV29-1

CDR3 DNA: TGCAGCGTTGAAGGCGTCACCAGGACTGAAGCTTTCTTT
CDR3 protein: CSVEGVTRTEAFF
J gene: TRBJ1-1
D gene: -
clone size: few
V gene: TRBV29-1

CDR3 DNA: TGTGCCAGCACCCTGCGAGGGGGTCGCGACAATGAGCAGTTCTTC
CDR3 protein: CASTLRGGRDNEQFF
J gene: TRBJ2-1
D gene: -
clone size: -
V gene: TRBV7-9

CDR3 DNA: TGCGCCAGCAGCCAAGATACCAGGGGGCAGGACTATGGCTACACCTTC
CDR3 protein: CASSQDTRGQDYGYTF
J gene: TRBJ1-2
D gene: TRBD1
clone size: few
V gene: TRBV4-3

CDR3 DNA: TGCGCCAGCAGCAAGGGGTCAGAGACCCAGTACTTC
CDR3 protein: CASSKGSETQYF
J gene: TRBJ2-5
D gene: -
clone size: once
V gene: TRBV5-1

CDR3 DNA: TGCGCCAGCAGTCAAACCATTCCAGGAGCCTCTAGCACAGATACGCAGTATTTT
CDR3 protein: CASSQTIPGASSTDTQYF
J gene: TRBJ2-3
D gene: -
clone size: -
V gene: TRBV23-1

CDR3 DNA: TGTGCCAGCAGCTTGGGCCAGGGTCCCGATCAGCCCCAGCATTTT
CDR3 protein: CASSLGQGPDQPQHF
J gene: TRBJ1-5
D gene: -
clone size: -
V gene: TRBV5-5

CDR3 DNA: TGTGCCAGCAGCCGGGACAGCCTCAACTTAGGGTATGGCTACACCTTC
CDR3 protein: CASSRDSLNLGYGYTF
J gene: TRBJ1-2
D gene: TRBD1
clone size: -
V gene: TRBV7-2

CDR3 DNA: TGCAGCGTTGAAGATCTTGGGGAGGGAAGCGGCTATGGCTACACCTTC
CDR3 protein: CSVEDLGEGSGYGYTF
J gene: TRBJ1-2
D gene: -
clone size: -
V gene: TRBV29-1

CDR3 DNA: TGTGCCAGCAGCTTTGGGACTAGCGGGGGGGCAGATACGCAGTATTTT
CDR3 protein: CASSFGTSGGADTQYF
J gene: TRBJ2-3
D gene: TRBD2
clone size: few
V gene: TRBV7-2

CDR3 DNA: TGTGCCAGCAGTTATGGACAGGGTAGCAATCAGCCCCAGCATTTT
CDR3 protein: CASSYGQGSNQPQHF
J gene: TRBJ1-5
D gene: TRBD1
clone size: few
V gene: TRBV6-6